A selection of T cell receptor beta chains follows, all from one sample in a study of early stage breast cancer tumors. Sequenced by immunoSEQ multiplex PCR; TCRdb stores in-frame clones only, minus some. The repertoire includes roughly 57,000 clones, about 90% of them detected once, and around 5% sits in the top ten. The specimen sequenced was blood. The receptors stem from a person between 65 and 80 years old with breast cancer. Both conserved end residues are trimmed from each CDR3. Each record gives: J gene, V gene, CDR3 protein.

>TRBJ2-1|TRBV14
ASSRLSTYNEQF
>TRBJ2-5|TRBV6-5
ASSYTSGGLQETQY
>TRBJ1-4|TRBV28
ASSSTGNNEKLF
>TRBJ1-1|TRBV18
ASSSEQGLEAF
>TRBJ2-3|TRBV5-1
ASSGGLASSSSTDTQY
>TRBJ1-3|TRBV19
ASKEQGSGNTIY
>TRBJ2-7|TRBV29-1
SAGDSPYEQY
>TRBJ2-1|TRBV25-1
ASSSRLAGALF
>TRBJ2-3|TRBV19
ASQERQAEDTQY
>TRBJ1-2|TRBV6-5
AIKPVSSNYGYT
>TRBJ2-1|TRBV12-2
ASRPTSGSSYNEQF
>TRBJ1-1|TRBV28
ASSTRDRGWENTEAF
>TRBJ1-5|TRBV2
ASRGTGGRPGSNQPQH
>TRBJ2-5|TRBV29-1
SVGGEETQY
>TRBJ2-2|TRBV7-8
ASSLSYRVGGRAGTGELF
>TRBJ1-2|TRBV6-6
ASSYGGASYGYT
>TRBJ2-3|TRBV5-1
ASSFTSGRDTQY
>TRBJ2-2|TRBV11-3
ASSLQGWGGWDTGELF
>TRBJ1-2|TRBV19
ASSMGTGPQYGYT
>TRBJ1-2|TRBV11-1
ASSPGQGKGYT
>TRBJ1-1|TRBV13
ASSSTRTSGGTEAF
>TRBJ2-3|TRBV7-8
ASSRLDTQY
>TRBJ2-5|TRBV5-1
ASSLALAGAGETQY
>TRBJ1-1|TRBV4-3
ASSQDRATGRSTEAF
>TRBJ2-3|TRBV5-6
ASSGYGTANTDTQY
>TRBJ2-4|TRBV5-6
ASSLGGGVKNIQY
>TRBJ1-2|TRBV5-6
ASSSTGQGSGYT
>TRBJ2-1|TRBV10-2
ASSGAGGPNNEQF
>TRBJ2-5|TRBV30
AWSPPGGQRETQY
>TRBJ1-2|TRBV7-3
ASSPLGTGINGYT
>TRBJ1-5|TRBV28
ASSTPGEGQPQH
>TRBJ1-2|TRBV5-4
ASSPGQGPANYGYT
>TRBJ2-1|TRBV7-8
ASSAGTSGRGNEQF
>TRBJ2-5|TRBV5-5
ASSLAGGLLETQY
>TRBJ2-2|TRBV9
ASSVGGRELF
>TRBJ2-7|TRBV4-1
ASSQDNRPELYSYEQY
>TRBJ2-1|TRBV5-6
ASSLMERLAYNEQF
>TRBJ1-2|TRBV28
ATPQGEYGYT
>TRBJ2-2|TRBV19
ASSGRQGNTGELF
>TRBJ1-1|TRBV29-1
SVANRGETEAF
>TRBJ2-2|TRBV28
ASHARAGTSGRNTGELF
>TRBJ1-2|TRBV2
ASSGLQGQNYGYT
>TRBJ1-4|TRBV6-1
ASSDGLANEKLF
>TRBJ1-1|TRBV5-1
ASSYGTLNTEAF
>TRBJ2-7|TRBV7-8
ASSIRSTGGDEQY
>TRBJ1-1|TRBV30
AWSPLQANTEAF
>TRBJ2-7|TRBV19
ASKDTHEQY
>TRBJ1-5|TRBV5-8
ASSRPRVSNQPQH
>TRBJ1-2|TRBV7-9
ASSYSGAPNYGYT
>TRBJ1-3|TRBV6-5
ASSLTLTGNTIY
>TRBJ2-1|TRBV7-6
ASSLRGGGRSNNEQF
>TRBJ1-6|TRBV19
ASSWDRDGNSPLH
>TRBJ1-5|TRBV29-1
SVVFQESQPQH